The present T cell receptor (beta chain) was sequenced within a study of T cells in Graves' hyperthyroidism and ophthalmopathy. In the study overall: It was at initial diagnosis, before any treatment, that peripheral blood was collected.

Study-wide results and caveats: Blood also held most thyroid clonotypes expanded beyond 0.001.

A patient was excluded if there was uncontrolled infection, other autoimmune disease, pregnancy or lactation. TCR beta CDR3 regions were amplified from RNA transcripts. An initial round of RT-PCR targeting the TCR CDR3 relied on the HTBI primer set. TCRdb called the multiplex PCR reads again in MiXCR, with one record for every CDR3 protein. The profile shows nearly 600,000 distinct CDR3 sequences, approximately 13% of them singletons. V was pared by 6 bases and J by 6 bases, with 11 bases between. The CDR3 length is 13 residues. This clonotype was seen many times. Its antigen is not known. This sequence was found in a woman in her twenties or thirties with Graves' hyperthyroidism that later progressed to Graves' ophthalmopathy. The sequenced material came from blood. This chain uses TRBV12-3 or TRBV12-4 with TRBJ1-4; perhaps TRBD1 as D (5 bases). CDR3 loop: CASRTGGDEKLFF. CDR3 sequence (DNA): TGTGCCAGCAGAACAGGAGGGGATGAAAAACTGTTTTTT.